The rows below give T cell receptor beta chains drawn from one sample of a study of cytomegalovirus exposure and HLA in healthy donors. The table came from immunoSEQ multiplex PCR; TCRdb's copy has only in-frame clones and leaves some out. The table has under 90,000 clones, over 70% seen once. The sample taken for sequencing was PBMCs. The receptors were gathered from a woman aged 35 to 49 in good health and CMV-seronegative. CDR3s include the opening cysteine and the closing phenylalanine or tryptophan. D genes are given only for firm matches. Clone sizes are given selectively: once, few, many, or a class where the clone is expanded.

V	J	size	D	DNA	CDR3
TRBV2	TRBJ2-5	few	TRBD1	TGTGCCACCAGTCCAGGGACAGCTTACCAAGAGACCCAGTACTTC	CATSPGTAYQETQYF
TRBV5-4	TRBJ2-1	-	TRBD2	TGTGCCAGCAGCTTGGGGGGACTAGCCTACAATGAGCAGTTCTTC	CASSLGGLAYNEQFF
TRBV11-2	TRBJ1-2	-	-	TGTGCCAGCAGCTCAACCCCCGGGATATACCTTAACTATGGCTACACCTTC	CASSSTPGIYLNYGYTF
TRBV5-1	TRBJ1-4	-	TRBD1	TGCGCCAGCAGCTCGAACAGGGGGCTTGAAAAACTGTTTTTT	CASSSNRGLEKLFF
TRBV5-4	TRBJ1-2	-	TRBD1	TGTGCCAGCAGTTCGGACAGGGGCTATGGCTACACCTTC	CASSSDRGYGYTF
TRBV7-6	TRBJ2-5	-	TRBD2	TGTGCCAGCAGCTTAGGCCGGACTAGCGGTAACCAAGAGACCCAGTACTTC	CASSLGRTSGNQETQYF
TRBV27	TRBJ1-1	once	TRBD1	TGTGCCAGCAGTGACAGGGGGCGCGGAGCTTTCTTT	CASSDRGRGAFF
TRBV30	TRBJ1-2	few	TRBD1	TGTGCCTGGAGTCTGCGGGACAGGGGGCCCTATGGCTACACCTTC	CAWSLRDRGPYGYTF
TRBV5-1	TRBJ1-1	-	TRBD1	TGCGCCAGCAGCTTGTCCGGGACAGGGAACACTGAAGCTTTCTTT	CASSLSGTGNTEAFF
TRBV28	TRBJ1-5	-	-	TGTGCCAGCAGTACTTTAAAATCCCAGCCCCAGCATTTT	CASSTLKSQPQHF
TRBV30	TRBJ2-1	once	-	TGTGCCTGGATGGTCTTAGCCGATGGTGAGCAGTTCTTC	CAWMVLADGEQFF
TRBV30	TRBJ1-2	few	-	TGTGCCTGGTACAGATCTGGCTATGGCTACACCTTC	CAWYRSGYGYTF
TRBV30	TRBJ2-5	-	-	TGTGCCTGGAGTGGGTTTTTTGGCGAGACCCAGTACTTC	CAWSGFFGETQYF
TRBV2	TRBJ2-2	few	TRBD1	TGTGCCAGCAGTAGGTCGTGGGACAGTTCGTCCGGGGAGCTGTTTTTT	CASSRSWDSSSGELFF